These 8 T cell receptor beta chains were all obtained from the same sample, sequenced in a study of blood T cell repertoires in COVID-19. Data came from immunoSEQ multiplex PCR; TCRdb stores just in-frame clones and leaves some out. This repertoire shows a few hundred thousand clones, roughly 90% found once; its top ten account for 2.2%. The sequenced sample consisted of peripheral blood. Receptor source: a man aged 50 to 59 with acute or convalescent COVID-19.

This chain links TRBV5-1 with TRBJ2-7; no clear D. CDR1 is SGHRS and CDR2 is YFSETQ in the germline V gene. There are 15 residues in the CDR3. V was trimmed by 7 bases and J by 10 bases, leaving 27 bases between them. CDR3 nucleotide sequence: TGCGCCAGCGCTTCAATCACCTCCGGTGAGGTCAACCAGTACTTC. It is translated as CASASITSGEVNQYF.

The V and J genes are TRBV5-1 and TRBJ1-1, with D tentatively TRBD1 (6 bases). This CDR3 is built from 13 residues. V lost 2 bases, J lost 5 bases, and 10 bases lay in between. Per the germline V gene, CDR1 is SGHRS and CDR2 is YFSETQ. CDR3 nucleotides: TGCGCCAGCAGCTTCCCCGGACAGACTGAAGCTTTCTTT. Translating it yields CASSFPGQTEAFF.

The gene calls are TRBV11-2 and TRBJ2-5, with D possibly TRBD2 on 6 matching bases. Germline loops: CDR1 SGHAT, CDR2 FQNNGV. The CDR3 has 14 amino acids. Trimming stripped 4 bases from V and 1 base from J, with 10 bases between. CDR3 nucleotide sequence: TGTGCCAGCAGCTCCCGGGACTTCCAAGAGACCCAGTACTTC. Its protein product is CASSSRDFQETQYF.

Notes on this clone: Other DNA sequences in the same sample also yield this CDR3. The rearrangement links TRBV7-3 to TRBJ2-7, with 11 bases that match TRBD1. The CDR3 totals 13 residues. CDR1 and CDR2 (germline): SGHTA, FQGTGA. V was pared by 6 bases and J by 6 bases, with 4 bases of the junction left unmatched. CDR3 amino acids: CASSSGTGGEQYF. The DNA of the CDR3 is TGTGCCAGCAGTTCCGGGACAGGGGGCGAGCAGTACTTC.

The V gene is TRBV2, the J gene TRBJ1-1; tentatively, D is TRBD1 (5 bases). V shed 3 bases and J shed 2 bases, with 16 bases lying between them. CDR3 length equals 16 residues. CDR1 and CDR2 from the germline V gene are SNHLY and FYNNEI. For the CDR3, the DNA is TGTGCCAGCAGTGAGAGCAGGGCGCGGAGTAACACTGAAGCTTTCTTT. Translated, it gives CASSESRARSNTEAFF.

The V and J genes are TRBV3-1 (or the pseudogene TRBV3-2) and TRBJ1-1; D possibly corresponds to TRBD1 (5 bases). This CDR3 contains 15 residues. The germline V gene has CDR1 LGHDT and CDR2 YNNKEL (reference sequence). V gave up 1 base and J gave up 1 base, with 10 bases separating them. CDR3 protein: CASSQVDRPNTEAFF. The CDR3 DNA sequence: TGTGCCAGCAGCCAAGTTGACAGACCGAACACTGAAGCTTTCTTT.

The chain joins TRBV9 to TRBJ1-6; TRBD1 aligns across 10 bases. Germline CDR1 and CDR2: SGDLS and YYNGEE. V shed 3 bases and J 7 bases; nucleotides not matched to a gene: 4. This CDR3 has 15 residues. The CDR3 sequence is CASSAPGQGNSPLHF. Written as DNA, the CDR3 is TGTGCCAGCAGCGCCCCGGGACAGGGGAATTCACCCCTCCACTTT.

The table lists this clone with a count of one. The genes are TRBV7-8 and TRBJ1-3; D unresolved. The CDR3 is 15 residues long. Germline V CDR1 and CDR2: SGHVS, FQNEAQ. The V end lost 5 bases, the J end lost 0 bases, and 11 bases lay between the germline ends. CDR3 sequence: CASSRQSISGNTIYF. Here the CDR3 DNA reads TGTGCCAGCAGCCGACAAAGCATCTCTGGAAACACCATATATTTT.